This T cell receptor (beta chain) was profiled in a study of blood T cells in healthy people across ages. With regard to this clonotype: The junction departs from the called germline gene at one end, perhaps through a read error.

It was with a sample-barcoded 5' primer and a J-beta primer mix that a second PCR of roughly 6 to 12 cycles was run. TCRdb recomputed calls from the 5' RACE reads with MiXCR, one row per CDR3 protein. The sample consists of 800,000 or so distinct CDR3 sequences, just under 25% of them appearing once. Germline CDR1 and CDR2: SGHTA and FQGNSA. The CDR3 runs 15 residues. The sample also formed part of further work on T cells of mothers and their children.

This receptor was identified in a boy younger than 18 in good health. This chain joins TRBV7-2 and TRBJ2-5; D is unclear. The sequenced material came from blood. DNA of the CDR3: TGTGCCAGTAGCTTAGTAACCGGATCCCAAGAGACCCAGTACTTC. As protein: CASSLVTGSQETQYF.